Shown below are 12 T cell receptor beta chains from a single sample sequenced in a study of cytotoxic CD8 clonotypes in ibrutinib-treated CLL (dated by TCRdb to 2020 to 2022). Libraries came from the immunoSEQ multiplex PCR assay. In its TCRdb copy, this immuneACCESS table keeps in-frame sequences only and misses some clones. Where compared with another copy, unresolved V genes explain less than half of these, and the others have no known cause. This sample gives about 140,000 clones in total; around 80% of them show up just once. The top ten constitute approximately 7.6% of the sample. Sequences were derived from PBMCs, sampled after 36 months of ibrutinib treatment. These receptors originate from a human donor with chronic lymphocytic leukemia.

The V call is TRBV29-1, the J call TRBJ2-3; 11 nucleotides line up with TRBD2. CDR1 and CDR2 (germline): SQVTM, ANQGSEA. The CDR3 runs 17 residues. J lost 3 bases, V lost 6 bases, and 14 bases had no gene match. The CDR3: CSVSTRASGRYTDTQYF. The CDR3 nucleotides read TGCAGCGTATCAACTAGGGCTAGCGGGAGGTATACAGATACGCAGTATTTT.

The chain couples TRBV9 to TRBJ2-7; D is undetermined. Trimming stripped 7 bases from V and 1 base from J, with 12 bases between. The CDR3 has 13 residues. Germline CDR1 and CDR2: SGDLS and YYNGEE. The CDR3 bases are TGTGCCAGCTCTCGCACCCCATCCTACGAGCAGTACTTC. Amino acid sequence: CASSRTPSYEQYF.

The V call is TRBV5-1, the J call TRBJ2-2; 9 bases are a match to TRBD2. This CDR3 is built from 15 residues. Trimming took 3 bases from V and 6 from J; bases not matched to a gene: 6. The germline V gene encodes CDR1 SGHRS and CDR2 YFSETQ. Written as DNA, the CDR3 is TGCGCCAGCAGCTCCCTAGCGGGAAAGTCCGGGGAGCTGTTTTTT. Protein: CASSSLAGKSGELFF.

V is TRBV5-1 and J is TRBJ1-1; D call uncertain. The CDR3 length is 13 residues. V shed 3 bases and J shed 7 bases, with 13 bases lying between them. Per the germline V gene, CDR1 is SGHRS and CDR2 is YFSETQ. The CDR3 loop reads CASSWTASGEAFF. The DNA of the CDR3 is TGCGCCAGCAGCTGGACGGCCTCGGGTGAAGCTTTCTTT.

The chain links TRBV6-6 to TRBJ2-7; 8 bases fit TRBD1. The CDR3 contains 11 residues. The germline CDR1 and CDR2 sequences are MNHNY and SVGAGI (reference sequence). V was pared by 10 bases and J by 3 bases, with 2 bases of the junction left unmatched. The CDR3 protein is CATGQGYEQYF. For the CDR3, the DNA is TGTGCCACCGGACAGGGCTACGAGCAGTACTTC.

The chain combines TRBV7-9 with TRBJ2-3; 7 bases are a match to TRBD2. This CDR3 region has 16 residues. After removal of 0 bases from V and 6 bases from J, the junction contained 9 bases not matched to a gene. Germline lookup yields CDR1 SEHNR and CDR2 FQNEAQ (reference sequence). Here the CDR3 DNA reads TGTGCCAGCAGCTTAGCGAAGGATAGCGGGTGGGATACGCAGTATTTT. It specifies CASSLAKDSGWDTQYF.

V gene TRBV5-6 combines with J gene TRBJ1-5; TRBD1 agrees at 8 bases. CDR1 is SGHDT, CDR2 YYEEEE, per germline. This CDR3 is 14 amino acids long. With 4 bases clipped from V and 4 bases from J, the junction kept 4 bases outside the gene matches. CDR3 in DNA: TGTGCCAGCAGCCATGACAGGGGTAATCAGCCCCAGCATTTT. Translated: CASSHDRGNQPQHF.

Only one count was recorded for this clone. V usage is TRBV7-2 and J usage is TRBJ2-7, with D tentatively TRBD2 (5 bases). V lost 2 bases and J lost 7, with 15 bases in between. The CDR3 runs 14 residues. CDR1 SGHTA and CDR2 FQGNSA come from the germline V gene. The CDR3: CASSLRLEVGEQYF. CDR3 bases: TGTGCCAGCAGCTTAAGGCTGGAGGTGGGGGAGCAGTACTTC.

This clone was counted once. The chain joins TRBV7-2 to TRBJ1-5, with D tentatively TRBD1 (6 bases). Deletions cut 5 bases from V and 0 bases from J, with 11 bases between. The CDR3 covers 15 residues. Germline loops: CDR1 SGHTA, CDR2 FQGNSA. The CDR3 spells CASSAGTFSNQPQHF. CDR3 in DNA: TGTGCCAGCAGCGCCGGGACATTTAGCAATCAGCCCCAGCATTTT.

This chain links TRBV6-5 with TRBJ1-1; a weak D match, TRBD1 (6 bases). CDR3 size: 14 residues. In germline, CDR1 is MNHEY, CDR2 SVGAGI. The V and J ends lost 5 bases and 4 bases respectively, with 14 bases between them. CDR3 residues: CASSKQGGFTEAFF. The CDR3 DNA is TGTGCCAGCAGTAAACAGGGAGGATTCACTGAAGCTTTCTTT.

The V gene is TRBV4-1, the J gene TRBJ2-7; TRBD1 or TRBD2 may be the D gene (5 bases each). CDR1 MGHRA and CDR2 YSYEKL come from the germline V gene. This CDR3 is 13 amino acids long. V was cut by 5 bases and J by 2 bases, with 10 bases left in between. CDR3 sequence: CASSWDGTYEQYF. CDR3 nucleotides: TGCGCCAGCAGCTGGGACGGGACCTACGAGCAGTACTTC.

This clone was detected once. The chain recombines TRBV11-2 with TRBJ2-1; 11 bases are shared with TRBD2. CDR1 and CDR2 from the germline V gene are SGHAT and FQNNGV. J gave up 3 bases and V 1 base, and 2 bases lay outside the gene matches. The CDR3 totals 16 residues. The CDR3 DNA is TGTGCCAGCAGCTTAGCCGGGACTAGCGGCTACAATGAGCAGTTCTTC. Amino acid sequence: CASSLAGTSGYNEQFF.